A selection of T cell receptor beta chains follows, all from one sample in a study of T cell responses to AZD1222 COVID-19 vaccine. The assay was immunoSEQ multiplex PCR, and TCRdb's table has in-frame clones only and misses some. Of approximately 160,000 clones listed, 85% to 95% were seen once; the top ten hold under 6%. This specimen consisted of peripheral blood, obtained 28 days after the second AZD1222 dose. Receptors originate from an adult who received the AZD1222 COVID-19 vaccine. The conserved cysteine and the conserved F or W are not part of the CDR3 here.

v_gene: TRBV6-2/TRBV6-3
j_gene: TRBJ1-5
CDR3aa: ASSYSDENQPQH

v_gene: TRBV28
j_gene: TRBJ1-2
CDR3aa: ASSLSAGRLQANYGYT

v_gene: TRBV6-5
j_gene: TRBJ2-3
CDR3aa: ATRASGSTDTQY

v_gene: TRBV5-1
j_gene: TRBJ2-3
CDR3aa: ASSIRAGSTDTQY

v_gene: TRBV12-3/TRBV12-4
j_gene: TRBJ1-2
CDR3aa: ASSLVGKGGYT

v_gene: TRBV7-8
j_gene: TRBJ2-7
CDR3aa: ASSPGLVYEQY

v_gene: TRBV19
j_gene: TRBJ1-2
CDR3aa: ARTSGRTGYYYGYT

v_gene: TRBV19
j_gene: TRBJ2-1
CDR3aa: ASKRTSGTSNEQF

v_gene: TRBV28
j_gene: TRBJ1-2
CDR3aa: ASSQPTGGGGGYT

v_gene: TRBV9
j_gene: TRBJ1-3
CDR3aa: ASSAGTASGNTIY

v_gene: TRBV7-3
j_gene: TRBJ2-5
CDR3aa: ASSRVQGETQY

v_gene: TRBV6-1
j_gene: TRBJ2-7
CDR3aa: ASSESGRYEQY

v_gene: TRBV2
j_gene: TRBJ2-7
CDR3aa: ASSEYGSGKVYEQY

v_gene: TRBV2
j_gene: TRBJ2-2
CDR3aa: ASSRGTGELF

v_gene: TRBV5-1
j_gene: TRBJ1-1
CDR3aa: ASSKPNPTGNTEAF

v_gene: TRBV6-6
j_gene: TRBJ1-2
CDR3aa: ASSYATGTWGYT

v_gene: TRBV5-8
j_gene: TRBJ2-7
CDR3aa: ASSFLAGGSYEQY

v_gene: TRBV27
j_gene: TRBJ1-6
CDR3aa: ASSFGGGSYNSPLH

v_gene: TRBV6-5
j_gene: TRBJ2-7
CDR3aa: ASSRQGAGEQY

v_gene: TRBV28
j_gene: TRBJ1-2
CDR3aa: ASSLSGNYGYT

v_gene: TRBV2
j_gene: TRBJ1-2
CDR3aa: ASSEALQGAGGYT

v_gene: TRBV5-4
j_gene: TRBJ1-5
CDR3aa: ASSLDSNQPQH